A selection of T cell receptor beta chains follows, all from one sample in a study of blood T cell repertoires in COVID-19. Method: immunoSEQ multiplex PCR; TCRdb's copy keeps in-frame clones and lacks some. Of approximately 180,000 clones listed, more than 80% were seen once; the top ten hold around 0.5%. The sequenced material came from peripheral blood. These receptors were collected from a middle-aged man with acute or convalescent COVID-19. The conserved cysteine and the conserved F or W are not part of the CDR3 here. The order of the fields is V gene, J gene, CDR3 protein.

TRBV7-8	TRBJ2-7	ASSLALGTSGRSYEQY
TRBV6-5	TRBJ1-1	ASRVTGNSNTEAF
TRBV6-5	TRBJ2-2	ASRTTPNTGELF
TRBV15	TRBJ2-1	ATSRDWTGNEQF
TRBV6-5	TRBJ2-4	ASSYSIARAKNIQY
TRBV3-1/TRBV3-2	TRBJ2-1	ASSQDQLAGGRYNEQF
TRBV27	TRBJ1-5	ASRTAGSNQPQH
TRBV6-2/TRBV6-3	TRBJ2-5	ASSYSTHPPFDQETQY
TRBV6-5	TRBJ2-3	ASSWTSGSADTQY
TRBV19	TRBJ2-3	ASSIWGPGDTQY
TRBV5-6	TRBJ2-3	ASSFQGLIDTQY
TRBV10-2	TRBJ2-1	ASNLLAGEYNEQF
TRBV15	TRBJ2-2	ATSRDLAGAGELF
TRBV19	TRBJ2-2	ASSIIATGELF
TRBV20-1	TRBJ1-2	SARGQGWGT
TRBV27	TRBJ2-7	ASSLDSSYEQY